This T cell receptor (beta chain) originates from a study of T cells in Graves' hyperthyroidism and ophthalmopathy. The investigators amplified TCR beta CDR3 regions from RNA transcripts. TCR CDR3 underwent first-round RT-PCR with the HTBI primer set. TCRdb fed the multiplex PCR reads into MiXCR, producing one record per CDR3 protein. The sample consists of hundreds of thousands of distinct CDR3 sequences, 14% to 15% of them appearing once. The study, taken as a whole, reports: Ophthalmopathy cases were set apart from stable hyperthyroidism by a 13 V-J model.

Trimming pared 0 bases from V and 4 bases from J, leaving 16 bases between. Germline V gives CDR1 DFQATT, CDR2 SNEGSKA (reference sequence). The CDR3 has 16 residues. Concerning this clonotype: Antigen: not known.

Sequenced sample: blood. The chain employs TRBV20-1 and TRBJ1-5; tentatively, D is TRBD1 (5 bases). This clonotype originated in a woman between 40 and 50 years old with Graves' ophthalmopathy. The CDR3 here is CSARDRAGWRNQPQHF. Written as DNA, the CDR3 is TGCAGTGCTAGAGACAGGGCAGGTTGGCGAAATCAGCCCCAGCATTTT.